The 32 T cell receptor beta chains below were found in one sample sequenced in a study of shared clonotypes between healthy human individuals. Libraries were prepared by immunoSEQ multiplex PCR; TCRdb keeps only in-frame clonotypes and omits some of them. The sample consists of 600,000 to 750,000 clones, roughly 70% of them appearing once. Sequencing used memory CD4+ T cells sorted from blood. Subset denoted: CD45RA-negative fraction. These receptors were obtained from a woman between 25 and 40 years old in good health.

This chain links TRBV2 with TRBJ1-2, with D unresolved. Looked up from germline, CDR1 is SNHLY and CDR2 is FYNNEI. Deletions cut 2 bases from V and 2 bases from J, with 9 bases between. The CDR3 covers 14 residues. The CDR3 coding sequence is TGTGCCAGCAGTGAACTCTTCTCGAACTATGGCTACACCTTC. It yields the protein CASSELFSNYGYTF.

This CDR3 reads CASSGRTSQVLTF. CDR3 DNA sequence: TGTGCCAGCAGTGGGAGGACTTCCCAAGTCCTGACTTTC. This chain connects TRBV2 to TRBJ2-6; tentatively, D is TRBD2 (5 bases). This CDR3 is built from 13 residues. The germline V gene encodes CDR1 SNHLY and CDR2 FYNNEI. The germline V and J ends were trimmed by 4 bases and 13 bases, with 14 bases remaining between them.

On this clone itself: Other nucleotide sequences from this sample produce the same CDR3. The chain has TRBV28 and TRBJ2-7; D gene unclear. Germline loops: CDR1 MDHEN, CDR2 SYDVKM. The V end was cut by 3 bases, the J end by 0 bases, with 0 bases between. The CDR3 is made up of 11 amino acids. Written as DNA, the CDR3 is TGTGCCAGCAGTTTCTCCTACGAGCAGTACTTC. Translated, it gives CASSFSYEQYF. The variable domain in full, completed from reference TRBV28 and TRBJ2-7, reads DVKVTQSSRYLVKRTGEKVFLECVQDMDHENMFWYRQDPGLGLRLIYFSYDVKMKEKGDIPEGYSVSREKKERFSLILESASTNQTSMYLCASSFSYEQYFGPGTRLTVT.

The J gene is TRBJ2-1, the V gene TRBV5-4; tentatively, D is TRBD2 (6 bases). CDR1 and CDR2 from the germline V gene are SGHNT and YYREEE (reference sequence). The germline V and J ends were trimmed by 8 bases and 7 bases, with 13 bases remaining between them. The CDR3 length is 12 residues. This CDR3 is CASVTSSNEQFF. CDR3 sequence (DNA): TGTGCCAGTGTGACTAGTAGTAATGAGCAGTTCTTC.

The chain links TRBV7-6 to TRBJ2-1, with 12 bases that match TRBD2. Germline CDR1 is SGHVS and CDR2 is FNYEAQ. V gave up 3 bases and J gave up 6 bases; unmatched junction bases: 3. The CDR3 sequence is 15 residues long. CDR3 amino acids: CASSFGLAGPNEQFF. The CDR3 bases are TGTGCCAGCAGCTTCGGACTAGCGGGACCCAATGAGCAGTTCTTC.

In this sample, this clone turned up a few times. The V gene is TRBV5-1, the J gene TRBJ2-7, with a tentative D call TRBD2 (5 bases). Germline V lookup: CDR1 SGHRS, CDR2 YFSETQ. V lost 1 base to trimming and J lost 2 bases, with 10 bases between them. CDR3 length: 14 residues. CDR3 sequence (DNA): TGCGCCAGCAGCTTGAATACGGGGACCTACGAGCAGTACTTC. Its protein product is CASSLNTGTYEQYF.

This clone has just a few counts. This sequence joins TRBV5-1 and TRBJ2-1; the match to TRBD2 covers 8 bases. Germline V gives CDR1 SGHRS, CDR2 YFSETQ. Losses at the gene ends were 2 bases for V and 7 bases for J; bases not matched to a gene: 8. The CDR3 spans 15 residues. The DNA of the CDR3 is TGCGCCAGCAGCTTAGGGACTAGGGTGCTAAATGAGCAGTTCTTC. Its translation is CASSLGTRVLNEQFF.

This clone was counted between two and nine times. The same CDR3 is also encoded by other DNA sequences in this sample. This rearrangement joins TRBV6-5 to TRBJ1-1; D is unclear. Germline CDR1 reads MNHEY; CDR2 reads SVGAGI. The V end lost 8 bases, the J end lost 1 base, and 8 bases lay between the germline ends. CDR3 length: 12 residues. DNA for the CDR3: TGTGCCAGCGGAGGACCGAACACTGAAGCTTTCTTT. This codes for CASGGPNTEAFF.

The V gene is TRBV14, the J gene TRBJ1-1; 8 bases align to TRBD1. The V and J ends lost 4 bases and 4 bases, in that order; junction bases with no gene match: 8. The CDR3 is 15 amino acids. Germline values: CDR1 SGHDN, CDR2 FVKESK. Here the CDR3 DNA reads TGTGCCAGCAGCCCCCACAGGGGGTTTGGCACTGAAGCTTTCTTT. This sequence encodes CASSPHRGFGTEAFF. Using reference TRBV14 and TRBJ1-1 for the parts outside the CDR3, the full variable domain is EAGVTQFPSHSVIEKGQTVTLRCDPISGHDNLYWYRRVMGKEIKFLLHFVKESKQDESGMPNNRFLAERTGGTYSTLKVQPAELEDSGVYFCASSPHRGFGTEAFFGQGTRLTVV.

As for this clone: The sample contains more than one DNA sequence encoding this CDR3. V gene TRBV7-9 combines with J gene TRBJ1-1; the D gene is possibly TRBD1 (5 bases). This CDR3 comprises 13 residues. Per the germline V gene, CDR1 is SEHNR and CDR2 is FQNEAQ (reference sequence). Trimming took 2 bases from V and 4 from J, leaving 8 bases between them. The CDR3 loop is CASSLQGGTEAFF. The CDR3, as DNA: TGTGCCAGCAGCTTACAGGGAGGCACTGAAGCTTTCTTT.

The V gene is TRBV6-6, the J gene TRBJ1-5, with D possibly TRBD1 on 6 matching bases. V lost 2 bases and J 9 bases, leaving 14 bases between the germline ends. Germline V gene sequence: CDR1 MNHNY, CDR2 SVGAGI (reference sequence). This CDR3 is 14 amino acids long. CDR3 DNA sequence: TGTGCCAGCAGTTACCTCCCACAGGGTTCGCCCCAGCATTTT. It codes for CASSYLPQGSPQHF.

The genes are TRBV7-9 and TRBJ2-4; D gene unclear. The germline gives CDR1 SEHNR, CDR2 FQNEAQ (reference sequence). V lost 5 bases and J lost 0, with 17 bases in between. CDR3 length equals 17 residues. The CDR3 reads CASSTVGRVGAKNIQYF. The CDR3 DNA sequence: TGTGCCAGCAGCACCGTAGGTAGGGTGGGAGCCAAAAACATTCAGTACTTC.

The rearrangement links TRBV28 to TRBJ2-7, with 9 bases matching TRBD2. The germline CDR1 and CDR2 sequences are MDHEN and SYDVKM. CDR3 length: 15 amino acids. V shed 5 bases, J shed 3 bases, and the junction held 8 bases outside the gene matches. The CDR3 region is CASSPSLAGRYEQYF. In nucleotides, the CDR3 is TGTGCCAGCAGTCCTTCACTAGCGGGCCGCTACGAGCAGTACTTC.

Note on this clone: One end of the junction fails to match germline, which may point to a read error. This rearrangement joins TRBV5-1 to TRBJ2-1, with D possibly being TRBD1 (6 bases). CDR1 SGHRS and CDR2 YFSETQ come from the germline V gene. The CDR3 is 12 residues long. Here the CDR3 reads CASSFEGTSRVF. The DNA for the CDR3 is TGCGCCAGCAGCTTTGAAGGGACAAGTCGGGTCTTC.

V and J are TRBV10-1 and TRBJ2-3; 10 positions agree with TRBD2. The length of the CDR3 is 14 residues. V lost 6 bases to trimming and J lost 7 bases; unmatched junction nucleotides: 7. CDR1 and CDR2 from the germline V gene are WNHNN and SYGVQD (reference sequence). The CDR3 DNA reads TGCGCCAGCAGCGCCGGGACTAGCGCTTATACGCAGTATTTT. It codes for CASSAGTSAYTQYF.

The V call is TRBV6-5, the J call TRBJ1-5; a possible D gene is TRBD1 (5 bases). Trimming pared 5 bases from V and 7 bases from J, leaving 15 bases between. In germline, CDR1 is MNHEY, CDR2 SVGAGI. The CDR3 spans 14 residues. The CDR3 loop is CASSQRGTKQPQHF. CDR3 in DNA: TGTGCCAGCAGTCAGCGAGGGACCAAGCAGCCCCAGCATTTT.

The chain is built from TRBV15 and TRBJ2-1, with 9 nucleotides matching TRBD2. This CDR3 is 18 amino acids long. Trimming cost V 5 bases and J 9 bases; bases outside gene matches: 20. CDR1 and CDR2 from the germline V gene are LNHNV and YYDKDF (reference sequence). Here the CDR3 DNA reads TGTGCCACCAGCCGAGCTCCCATAGCGGGAGCGGGGGTAGGTGAGCAGTTCTTC. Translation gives CATSRAPIAGAGVGEQFF. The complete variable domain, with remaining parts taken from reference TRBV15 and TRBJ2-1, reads DAMVIQNPRYQVTQFGKPVTLSCSQTLNHNVMYWYQQKSSQAPKLLFHYYDKDFNNEADTPDNFQSRRPNTSFCFLDIRSPGLGDTAMYLCATSRAPIAGAGVGEQFFGPGTRLTVL.

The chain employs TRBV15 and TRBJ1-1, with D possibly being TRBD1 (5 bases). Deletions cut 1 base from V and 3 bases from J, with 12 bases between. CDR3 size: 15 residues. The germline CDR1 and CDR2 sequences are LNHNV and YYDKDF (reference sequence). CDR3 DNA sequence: TGTGCCACCAGCAGAGCCTACCAGGGTGACACTGAAGCTTTCTTT. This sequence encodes CATSRAYQGDTEAFF.

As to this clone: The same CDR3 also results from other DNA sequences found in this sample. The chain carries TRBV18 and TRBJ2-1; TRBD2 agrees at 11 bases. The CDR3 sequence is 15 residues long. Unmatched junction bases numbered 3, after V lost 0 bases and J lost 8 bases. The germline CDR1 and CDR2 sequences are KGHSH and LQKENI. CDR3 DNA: TGTGCCAGCTCACCACCTACTAGCGGGAGTCATGAGCAGTTCTTC. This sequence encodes CASSPPTSGSHEQFF. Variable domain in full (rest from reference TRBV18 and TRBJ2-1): NAGVMQNPRHLVRRRGQEARLRCSPMKGHSHVYWYRQLPEEGLKFMVYLQKENIIDESGMPKERFSAEFPKEGPSILRIQQVVRGDSAAYFCASSPPTSGSHEQFFGPGTRLTVL.

The CDR3 sequence: CASSLEAGSSYEQYF. The DNA of the CDR3 is TGTGCCAGCAGCTTAGAGGCGGGATCATCCTACGAGCAGTACTTC. V and J are TRBV7-6 and TRBJ2-7; D perhaps matches TRBD2 (6 bases). This CDR3 comprises 15 residues. Germline CDR1 SGHVS, CDR2 FNYEAQ. V gave up 1 base and J gave up 1 base, with 11 bases separating them.

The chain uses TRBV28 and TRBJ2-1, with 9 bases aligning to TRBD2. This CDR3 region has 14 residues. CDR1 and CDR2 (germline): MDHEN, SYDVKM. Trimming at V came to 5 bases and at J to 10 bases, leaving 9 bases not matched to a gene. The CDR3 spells CASSLAGTREEQFF. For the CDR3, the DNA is TGTGCCAGCAGTCTAGCGGGAACGCGGGAAGAGCAGTTCTTC.

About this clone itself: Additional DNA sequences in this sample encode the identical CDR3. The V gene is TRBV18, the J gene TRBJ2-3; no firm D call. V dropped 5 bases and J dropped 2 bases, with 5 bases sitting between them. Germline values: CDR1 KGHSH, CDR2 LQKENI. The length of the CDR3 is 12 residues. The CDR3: CASSSYTDTQYF. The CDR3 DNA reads TGTGCCAGCTCATCGTACACAGATACGCAGTATTTT.

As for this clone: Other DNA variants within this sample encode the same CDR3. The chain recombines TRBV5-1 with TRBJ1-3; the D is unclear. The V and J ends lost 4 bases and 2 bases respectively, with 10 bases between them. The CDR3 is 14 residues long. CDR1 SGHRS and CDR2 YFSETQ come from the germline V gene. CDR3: CASSPGTTGNTIYF. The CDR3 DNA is TGCGCCAGCAGCCCGGGCACAACTGGAAACACCATATATTTT.

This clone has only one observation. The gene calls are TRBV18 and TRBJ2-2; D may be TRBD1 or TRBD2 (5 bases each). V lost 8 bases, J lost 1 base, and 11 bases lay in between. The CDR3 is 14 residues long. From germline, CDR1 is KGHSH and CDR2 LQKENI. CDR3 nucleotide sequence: TGTGCCAGCCAAGAGGGGATGAACACCGGGGAGCTGTTTTTT. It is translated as CASQEGMNTGELFF.

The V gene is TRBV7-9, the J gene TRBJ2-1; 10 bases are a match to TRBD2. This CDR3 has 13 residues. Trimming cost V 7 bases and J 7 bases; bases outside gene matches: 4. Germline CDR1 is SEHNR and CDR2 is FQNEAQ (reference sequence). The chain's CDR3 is CASILSGRNEQFF. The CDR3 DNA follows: TGTGCCAGCATCCTTAGCGGGAGGAATGAGCAGTTCTTC.

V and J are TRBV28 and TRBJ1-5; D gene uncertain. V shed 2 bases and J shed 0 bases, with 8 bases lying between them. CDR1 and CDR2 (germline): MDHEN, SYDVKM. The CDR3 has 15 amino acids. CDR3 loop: CASSLTGYSNQPQHF. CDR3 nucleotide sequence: TGTGCCAGCAGTTTAACGGGTTATAGCAATCAGCCCCAGCATTTT.

DNA of the CDR3: TGTGCCAGCAGCTTCGGGGGGACTAGCGGACTTCTCGAGCAGTACTTC. It specifies CASSFGGTSGLLEQYF. V and J are TRBV5-4 and TRBJ2-7; 11 positions agree with TRBD2. From germline, CDR1 is SGHNT and CDR2 YYREEE (reference sequence). V lost 2 bases, J lost 6 bases, and 10 bases stayed unmatched. The CDR3 is made up of 16 amino acids. The full variable domain, in which reference TRBV5-4 and TRBJ2-7 provide the parts outside the CDR3, is ETGVTQSPTHLIKTRGQQVTLRCSSQSGHNTVSWYQQALGQGPQFIFQYYREEENGRGNFPPRFSGLQFPNYSSELNVNALELDDSALYLCASSFGGTSGLLEQYFGPGTRLTVT.

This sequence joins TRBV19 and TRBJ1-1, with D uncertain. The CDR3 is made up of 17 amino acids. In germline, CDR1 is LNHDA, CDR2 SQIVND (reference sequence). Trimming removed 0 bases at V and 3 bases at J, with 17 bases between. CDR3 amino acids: CASSIDAWTGRDTEAFF. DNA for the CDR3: TGTGCCAGTAGTATAGATGCCTGGACGGGTAGGGACACTGAAGCTTTCTTT.

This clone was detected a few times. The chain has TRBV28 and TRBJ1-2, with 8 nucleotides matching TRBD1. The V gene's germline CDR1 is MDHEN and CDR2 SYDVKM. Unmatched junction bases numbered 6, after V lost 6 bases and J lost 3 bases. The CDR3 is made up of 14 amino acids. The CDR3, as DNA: TGTGCCAGCAGCCCAGGGGGCGGTGACTATGGCTACACCTTC. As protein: CASSPGGGDYGYTF.

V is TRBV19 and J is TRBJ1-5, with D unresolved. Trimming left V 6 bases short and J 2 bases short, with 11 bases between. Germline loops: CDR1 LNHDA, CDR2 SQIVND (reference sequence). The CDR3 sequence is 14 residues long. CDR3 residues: CASRVPVGNQPQHF. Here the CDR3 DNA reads TGTGCCAGTAGGGTCCCAGTGGGCAATCAGCCCCAGCATTTT.

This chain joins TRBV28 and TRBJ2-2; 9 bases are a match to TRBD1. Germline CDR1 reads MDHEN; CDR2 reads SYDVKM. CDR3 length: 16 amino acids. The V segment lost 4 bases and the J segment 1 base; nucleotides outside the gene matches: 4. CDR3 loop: CASSSTGGRNTGELFF. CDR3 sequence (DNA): TGTGCCAGCAGTTCTACAGGGGGCAGGAACACCGGGGAGCTGTTTTTT. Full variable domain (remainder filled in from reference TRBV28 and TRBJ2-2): DVKVTQSSRYLVKRTGEKVFLECVQDMDHENMFWYRQDPGLGLRLIYFSYDVKMKEKGDIPEGYSVSREKKERFSLILESASTNQTSMYLCASSSTGGRNTGELFFGEGSRLTVL.

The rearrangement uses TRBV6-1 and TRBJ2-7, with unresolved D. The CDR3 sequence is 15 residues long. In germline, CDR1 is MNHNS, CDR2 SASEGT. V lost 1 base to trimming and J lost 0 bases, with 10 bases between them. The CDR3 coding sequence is TGTGCCAGCAGTGAAGGATGGAGAAGCTCCTACGAGCAGTACTTC. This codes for CASSEGWRSSYEQYF.